Sequencing of this TCR beta chain was carried out in a study of cytomegalovirus exposure and HLA in healthy donors. Looking at the study overall: Most donors, less than 85% of approximately 400 genotyped, fell in the Caucasian-associated ancestry cluster.

The V gene's germline CDR1 is KGHSH and CDR2 LQKENI. The CDR3 length is 15 residues. Trimming removed 3 bases from V and 2 bases from J; junction bases left unmatched: 5. Study findings and constraints: Among TCR sequences, most were rare, though some public TCRs appeared in many donors. Sequencing likely caused a cluster of highly shared sequence variants. Most of the TCR beta V segments (in an earlier analysis) were productive either about 87% or about 30% of the time.

For this clone: Its antigen is unidentified.

The PCR was carried out with 60 Vbeta primers and 13 Jbeta primers. Profiling relied on immunoSEQ multiplex PCR, and the TCRdb table lists in-frame clones only, not all of them. This table has about 170,000 clones, less than 90% appearing once. The sequenced material came from PBMCs. The TCR originated in a woman aged 45-65 years in good health and CMV-seropositive. The chain joins TRBV18 to TRBJ2-7; 9 bases match TRBD1. CDR3 residues: CASSPGDRATYEQYF. The CDR3 DNA reads as TGTGCCAGCTCACCCGGGGACAGGGCTACCTACGAGCAGTACTTC.